The T cell receptor (beta chain) described here comes from a study of regulatory T cells in long-lasting Graves disease. Across the whole study: Over 5 years of antithyroid drugs with positive TSH receptor antibodies was taken to mean persistent Graves' disease.

iRepertoire HTBI primers and Arm-PCR of CDR3 regions built TCR beta libraries. Original processing methods: Samples revealed 50 to 70 TRBV and around 13 TRBJ segments. In TCRdb, the multiplex PCR reads were re-called with MiXCR into one record per CDR3 protein. It is TCRdb's table, rather than the study itself, that gives the V and J calls and clone size. The table records some 300,000 distinct CDR3 sequences, around a fifth of them present only once. Time point noted: persistent/refractory GD, antithyroid drugs over 5 years with positive TRAb. Generation of the TCR library employed RNA extracted from PBMCs. Germline V lookup: CDR1 DFQATT, CDR2 SNEGSKA (reference sequence). This CDR3 is built from 14 residues. V lost 3 bases to trimming and J lost 0 bases, with 12 bases between them. The study, taken as a whole, reports: More public clonotypes were shared by persistent patients (around 2,500) than by new patients (about 1,000). Accuracy was perhaps lowered by the small sample size.

This clonotype has just a few counts. The antigen remains unidentified. This chain links TRBV20-1 with TRBJ2-7; D not resolved. The sample consisted of peripheral blood mononuclear cells (PBMCs), taken when the disease was refractory, from a patient treated with antithyroid drugs. This receptor was taken from a female donor with Graves disease. Here the CDR3 DNA reads TGCAGTGCTAGCGGGTCCTCTAGCTCCTACGAGCAGTACTTC. Its translation: CSASGSSSSYEQYF.